The clone carrying this TCR beta chain appeared a few times. It was with a sample-barcoded 5' primer and a J-beta primer mix that a second PCR of about 7 to 12 cycles was run. TCRdb independently ran MiXCR on the 5' RACE reads; one entry per CDR3 protein. The table has 700,000 or so distinct CDR3 sequences, 20% to 25% seen once. Germline-derived CDR1 and CDR2 are LGHDT and YNNKEL (reference sequence). V lost 4 bases and J lost 6; bases outside the gene matches: 11. The CDR3 loop spans 16 amino acids. These data are taken from a study of blood T cells in healthy people across ages. This clonotype was sampled from a man in his 70s in good health. The V and J genes are TRBV3-1 and TRBJ1-4, with 7 bases matching TRBD1. Source material: blood. This CDR3 is CASSRRGGGRDEKLFF. The CDR3 DNA follows: TGTGCCAGCAGCCGGCGTGGAGGGGGCAGGGATGAAAAACTGTTTTTT.